These 27 T cell receptor beta chains share one sample of origin, sequenced in a study of T cell responses to AZD1222 COVID-19 vaccine. Assay used: immunoSEQ multiplex PCR; TCRdb lists only in-frame clones, some missing. The sample yields roughly 53,000 clones, more than 70% seen once. Here the sequenced sample was peripheral blood, taken on day 0 of MenACWY control vaccination. Source of these receptors: an adult in good health.

This rearrangement joins TRBV15 to TRBJ2-7; 9 bases align to TRBD1. The CDR3 totals 16 residues. V lost 5 bases and J lost 3; bases outside the gene matches: 11. In germline, CDR1 is LNHNV, CDR2 YYDKDF (reference sequence). CDR3 bases: TGTGCCACCAGCTCAGGACAGGGGAATTCGCTCTACGAGCAGTACTTC. Protein: CATSSGQGNSLYEQYF.

The gene calls are TRBV2 and TRBJ2-7; possibly TRBD1 for D (5 bases). The CDR3 extends over 13 amino acids. Trimming left V 5 bases short and J 3 bases short, with 11 bases between. The germline gives CDR1 SNHLY, CDR2 FYNNEI. The CDR3 spells CASSRAQGYEQYF. Written as DNA, the CDR3 is TGTGCCAGCAGTCGAGCCCAGGGCTACGAGCAGTACTTC.

The chain uses TRBV6-5 and TRBJ1-1, with a tentative D call TRBD1 (6 bases). Germline CDR1 MNHEY, CDR2 SVGAGI. V was pared by 2 bases and J by 5 bases, with 15 bases between. The CDR3 covers 15 residues. DNA for the CDR3: TGTGCCAGCAGTTACCCGAGGGGGGGGCTAACTGAAGCTTTCTTT. Protein product: CASSYPRGGLTEAFF.

This chain joins TRBV28 and TRBJ1-2; 10 nucleotides align to TRBD1. V lost 5 bases, J lost 10 bases, and 13 bases stayed unmatched. Germline V CDR1 and CDR2: MDHEN, SYDVKM. The CDR3 sequence is 15 residues long. The CDR3 protein is CASSKTGGWAFDYTF. In nucleotides, the CDR3 is TGTGCCAGCAGTAAGACAGGGGGCTGGGCTTTTGACTACACCTTC.

In DNA form, the CDR3 reads TGTGCCAGCAGCCCCCTGTCCGGGGCAGGTCAGCCCCAGCATTTT. The encoded protein is CASSPLSGAGQPQHF. The chain recombines TRBV7-8 with TRBJ1-5; D might be TRBD1 (5 bases). CDR3 length equals 15 residues. Germline lookup yields CDR1 SGHVS and CDR2 FQNEAQ. The V end was cut by 5 bases, the J end by 6 bases, with 17 bases between.

This CDR3 is CASSLLGTNEKLFF. CDR3 coding DNA: TGCGCCAGCAGCTTGTTGGGAACTAATGAAAAACTGTTTTTT. The chain carries TRBV5-1 and TRBJ1-4; D gene unclear. The length of the CDR3 is 14 residues. The germline V and J ends were trimmed by 1 base and 1 base, with 5 bases remaining between them. Germline CDR1 reads SGHRS; CDR2 reads YFSETQ.

This sequence joins TRBV12-3 or TRBV12-4 and TRBJ2-1; D is possibly TRBD1 or TRBD2 (6 bases each). This CDR3 has 13 residues. V shed 7 bases and J shed 9 bases, with 16 bases lying between them. The CDR3 reads CASTKRGAGEQFF. The CDR3 DNA sequence: TGTGCCAGCACCAAGAGGGGGGCTGGTGAGCAGTTCTTC.

The gene calls are TRBV7-7 and TRBJ2-2, with 14 bases that match TRBD2. This CDR3 comprises 17 residues. From germline, CDR1 is SSHAT and CDR2 FNYEAQ (reference sequence). DNA for the CDR3: TGTGCTAGCCGATTGGAGGCGGGACTAGCGGGAGTCGGGGAGCTGTTTTTT. Amino acid sequence: CASRLEAGLAGVGELFF. Full variable domain (rest looked up from reference TRBV7-7 and TRBJ2-2): GAGVSQSPRYKVTKRGQDVTLRCDPISSHATLYWYQQALGQGPEFLTYFNYEAQPDKSGLPSDRFSAERPEGSISTLTIQRTEQRDSAMYRCASRLEAGLAGVGELFFGEGSRLTVL.

This clone was seen a handful of times. This chain links TRBV7-2 with TRBJ2-7; perhaps TRBD2 as D (5 bases). The CDR3 totals 15 residues. Germline CDR1 and CDR2: SGHTA and FQGNSA. Deletions cut 2 bases from V and 2 bases from J, with 13 bases between. CDR3 loop: CASSLRVNGAYEQYF. CDR3 bases: TGTGCCAGCAGCTTAAGGGTAAACGGGGCCTACGAGCAGTACTTC.

This clone appeared a few times. V and J are TRBV4-2 and TRBJ2-3; 8 bases fit TRBD2. V shed 4 bases, J shed 0 bases, and the junction held 6 bases outside the gene matches. This CDR3 comprises 16 residues. The V gene's germline CDR1 is LGHNA and CDR2 YNFKEQ. The CDR3 loop reads CASSRRAGESTDTQYF. CDR3 coding DNA: TGTGCCAGCAGCCGTAGAGCGGGAGAGAGCACAGATACGCAGTATTTT.

The V call is TRBV4-2, the J call TRBJ2-7; 7 bases agree with TRBD2. The CDR3 has 15 residues. Germline V gene lookup returns CDR1 LGHNA and CDR2 YNFKEQ. V shed 4 bases and J 0 bases; nucleotides not matched to a gene: 6. The CDR3 region is CASSPGGGSSYEQYF. CDR3 coding DNA: TGTGCCAGCAGCCCCGGCGGGGGAAGCTCCTACGAGCAGTACTTC.

The V gene is TRBV28, the J gene TRBJ2-1; TRBD2 matches at 9 bases. With V trimmed by 1 base and J by 6 bases, 4 bases remained unmatched. Looked up from germline, CDR1 is MDHEN and CDR2 is SYDVKM. The CDR3 contains 15 residues. The CDR3 DNA follows: TGTGCCAGCAGTTTATTTAGCGGGAGTCCCAATGAGCAGTTCTTC. Encoded protein: CASSLFSGSPNEQFF. Full variable domain (missing parts from reference TRBV28 and TRBJ2-1): DVKVTQSSRYLVKRTGEKVFLECVQDMDHENMFWYRQDPGLGLRLIYFSYDVKMKEKGDIPEGYSVSREKKERFSLILESASTNQTSMYLCASSLFSGSPNEQFFGPGTRLTVL.

This clone was detected only a few times. The J gene is TRBJ1-2, the V gene TRBV24-1; D gene unclear. This CDR3 is 15 amino acids long. V lost 2 bases, J lost 8 bases, and 17 bases lay in between. The germline V gene has CDR1 KGHDR and CDR2 SFDVKD. The CDR3 DNA sequence: TGTGCCACCAGTGATTCAGACTCACGGGTCCTCGGCTACACCTTC. Encoded protein: CATSDSDSRVLGYTF.

The V call is TRBV5-4, the J call TRBJ2-1; the match to TRBD1 covers 8 bases. The trim removed 4 bases at V and 8 bases at J, leaving 8 bases unmatched. From germline, CDR1 is SGHNT and CDR2 YYREEE (reference sequence). This CDR3 is built from 14 residues. CDR3: CASSAGTGRDEQFF. Written as DNA, the CDR3 is TGTGCCAGCAGCGCCGGGACAGGAAGGGATGAGCAGTTCTTC.

The rearrangement joins TRBV7-6 to TRBJ2-3, with 10 bases fitting TRBD2. Germline trimming cut 5 bases from V and 2 bases from J; bases unmatched to any gene: 7. The CDR3 runs 16 residues. Germline CDR1 reads SGHVS; CDR2 reads FNYEAQ. The CDR3 sequence is CASSTRTSGNTDTQYF. The DNA of the CDR3 is TGTGCCAGCAGCACGCGGACTAGCGGAAACACAGATACGCAGTATTTT. Full variable domain (rest looked up from reference TRBV7-6 and TRBJ2-3): GAGVSQSPRYKVTKRGQDVALRCDPISGHVSLYWYRQALGQGPEFLTYFNYEAQQDKSGLPNDRFSAERPEGSISTLTIQRTEQRDSAMYRCASSTRTSGNTDTQYFGPGTRLTVL.

This sequence joins TRBV5-1 and TRBJ2-7; 9 bases align to TRBD1. Germline values: CDR1 SGHRS, CDR2 YFSETQ. Trimming cost V 4 bases and J 5 bases; bases outside gene matches: 7. This CDR3 is built from 14 residues. CDR3 sequence: CASSQTGGRHEQYF. Written as DNA, the CDR3 is TGCGCCAGCAGCCAGACAGGGGGAAGACACGAGCAGTACTTC.

A single count supports this clone. This chain uses TRBV7-6 with TRBJ1-6, with D possibly matching TRBD1 (5 bases). This CDR3 contains 14 residues. In germline, CDR1 is SGHVS, CDR2 FNYEAQ. With 5 bases removed from V and 7 bases from J, the gap between germline ends came to 12 bases. This CDR3 is CASSPGTRNSPLHF. The CDR3 DNA reads as TGTGCCAGCAGCCCCGGGACTCGGAATTCACCCCTCCACTTT.

The gene calls are TRBV4-2 and TRBJ2-1; 8 positions agree with TRBD2. This CDR3 region has 15 residues. Unmatched junction bases numbered 9, after V lost 4 bases and J lost 7 bases. The V gene's germline CDR1 is LGHNA and CDR2 YNFKEQ. The CDR3 loop is CASSPIGRALNEQFF. CDR3 coding DNA: TGTGCCAGCAGCCCGATCGGGAGGGCCCTAAATGAGCAGTTCTTC.

V usage is TRBV9 and J usage is TRBJ2-3, with D perhaps TRBD2 (6 bases). The germline V and J ends were trimmed by 4 bases and 0 bases, with 15 bases remaining between them. The CDR3 is 16 amino acids. Per germline, CDR1 SGDLS and CDR2 YYNGEE. The CDR3 loop is CASSSGLAPSTDTQYF. The CDR3 DNA is TGTGCCAGCAGCTCAGGGCTAGCGCCAAGCACAGATACGCAGTATTTT.

The CDR3 spells CASSSLAVSYNEQFF. In DNA, the CDR3 is TGTGCCAGCAGCTCCCTAGCGGTCTCCTACAATGAGCAGTTCTTC. V gene TRBV9 combines with J gene TRBJ2-1; 7 bases are a match to TRBD2. CDR3 length: 15 amino acids. Germline V gene lookup returns CDR1 SGDLS and CDR2 YYNGEE. The V segment lost 4 bases and the J segment 0 bases; nucleotides outside the gene matches: 4.

The rearrangement uses TRBV29-1 and TRBJ2-1; 12 nucleotides line up with TRBD2. This CDR3 has 16 amino acids. Trimming at V came to 2 bases and at J to 3 bases, leaving 5 bases not matched to a gene. Germline lookup yields CDR1 SQVTM and CDR2 ANQGSEA. This chain's CDR3 is CSVEPRTSGDYNEQFF. In nucleotides, the CDR3 is TGCAGCGTTGAACCCAGGACTAGCGGGGACTACAATGAGCAGTTCTTC.

The chain links TRBV11-3 to TRBJ2-1, with TRBD1 as a possible D gene (6 bases). Trimming took 5 bases from V and 0 from J, leaving 14 bases between them. Germline-derived CDR1 and CDR2 are SGHNT and YENEEA. The CDR3 is made up of 16 amino acids. CDR3 DNA sequence: TGTGCCAGCAGCCCTGGGACACCGAGCTCCTACAATGAGCAGTTCTTC. It translates to CASSPGTPSSYNEQFF.

The chain employs TRBV3-1 (or the pseudogene TRBV3-2) and TRBJ2-2; 9 positions match TRBD2. Per germline, CDR1 LGHDT and CDR2 YNNKEL (reference sequence). CDR3 size: 16 residues. Trimming cost V 1 base and J 7 bases; bases outside gene matches: 7. In DNA form, the CDR3 reads TGTGCCAGCAGCCAAGTGGCTAGCGGGAATGTCGGGGAGCTGTTTTTT. It encodes CASSQVASGNVGELFF.

The chain recombines TRBV18 with TRBJ1-2, with D uncertain. CDR3 size: 16 residues. Trimming shortened V by 0 bases and J by 2 bases, and 13 bases separated the two germline ends. The germline CDR1 and CDR2 sequences are KGHSH and LQKENI. The CDR3 sequence is CASSPPGRPLNYGYTF. In DNA form, the CDR3 reads TGTGCCAGCTCACCACCGGGCAGACCTCTAAACTATGGCTACACCTTC.

The genes are TRBV5-1 and TRBJ1-5; TRBD1 matches at 10 bases. Germline-derived CDR1 and CDR2 are SGHRS and YFSETQ. Trimming at V came to 4 bases and at J to 6 bases, leaving 7 bases not matched to a gene. The CDR3 consists of 15 residues. The CDR3 DNA reads TGCGCCAGCAGCGTGGACAGGGGGGTAGGTCAGCCCCAGCATTTT. It codes for CASSVDRGVGQPQHF. Full variable domain (rest looked up from reference TRBV5-1 and TRBJ1-5): KAGVTQTPRYLIKTRGQQVTLSCSPISGHRSVSWYQQTPGQGLQFLFEYFSETQRNKGNFPGRFSGRQFSNSRSEMNVSTLELGDSALYLCASSVDRGVGQPQHFGDGTRLSIL.

The chain uses TRBV4-1 and TRBJ2-2; 9 bases align to TRBD1. This CDR3 is 16 amino acids long. CDR1 and CDR2 from the germline V gene are MGHRA and YSYEKL. Trimming cost V 1 base and J 2 bases; bases outside gene matches: 2. CDR3 nucleotide sequence: TGCGCCAGCAGCCAAGGGGACAGGGTCAACACCGGGGAGCTGTTTTTT. It is translated as CASSQGDRVNTGELFF.

The V gene is TRBV5-5, the J gene TRBJ1-1, with 7 positions matching TRBD1. This CDR3 spans 12 amino acids. V dropped 3 bases and J dropped 10; count of bases not matched to a gene: 6. CDR1 and CDR2 from the germline V gene are SGHKS and YYEKEE (reference sequence). The CDR3 sequence: CASSSGTVIAFF. The CDR3 DNA sequence: TGTGCCAGCAGCTCGGGGACAGTTATAGCTTTCTTT.